This T cell receptor (beta chain) was sequenced during a study of glioma-infiltrating T cells. Findings and caveats of the study: Tissue and blood shared very few CDR3 sequences. Tissue-blood divergence was below expectation in non-neoplastic patients, above in gliomas.

This clonotype was seen at least ten times. The target antigen is unknown. Germline V gene lookup returns CDR1 MNHEY and CDR2 SMNVEV (reference sequence). Unmatched junction bases numbered 5, after V lost 7 bases and J lost 4 bases. There are 13 residues in the CDR3. The iRepertoire nested amplicon-rescue multiplex PCR amplified TCR alpha and beta CDR3s from RNA. A single record per CDR3 protein comes from TCRdb applying MiXCR to the multiplex PCR reads. The sample carries under 200,000 distinct CDR3 sequences, 32% recorded once. This chain links TRBV27 with TRBJ2-3; TRBD1 matches at 7 bases. This receptor was identified in a human donor with low-grade glioma or glioblastoma, undergoing nonglioma brain surgery, or in good health (not recorded which). The sample was glioma tissue, nonneoplastic brain tissue, or PBMCs (not recorded which). The CDR3 DNA sequence: TGTGCCAGCACAAGACAGGGCTCAGATACGCAGTATTTT. This sequence encodes CASTRQGSDTQYF.